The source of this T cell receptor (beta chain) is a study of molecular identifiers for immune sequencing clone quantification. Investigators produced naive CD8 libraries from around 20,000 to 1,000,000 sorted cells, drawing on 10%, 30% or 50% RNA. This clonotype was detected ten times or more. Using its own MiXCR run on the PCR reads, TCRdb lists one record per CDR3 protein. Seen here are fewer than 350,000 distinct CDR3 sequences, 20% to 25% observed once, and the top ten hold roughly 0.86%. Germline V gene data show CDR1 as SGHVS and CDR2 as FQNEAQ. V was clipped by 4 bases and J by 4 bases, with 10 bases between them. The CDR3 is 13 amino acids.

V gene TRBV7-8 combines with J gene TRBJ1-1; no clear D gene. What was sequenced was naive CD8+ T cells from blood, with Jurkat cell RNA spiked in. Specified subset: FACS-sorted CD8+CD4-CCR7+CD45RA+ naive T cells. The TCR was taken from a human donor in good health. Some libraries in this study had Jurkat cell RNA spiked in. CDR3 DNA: TGTGCCAGCAGCTCTCTGGCGGCCACTGAAGCTTTCTTT. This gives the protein CASSSLAATEAFF.